What follows is one TCR beta chain and its context. V lost 2 bases and J lost 7, with 18 bases in between. Germline loops: CDR1 MGHRA, CDR2 YSYEKL. This CDR3 spans 15 amino acids. Here immunoSEQ multiplex PCR was the method, and the copy in TCRdb shows in-frame clones only, minus some. Of approximately 40,000 clones listed, 76% are singletons. Single viable CD3+CD4+CD8-CD45RO+ cells were sorted as the memory CD4+ T cells. These data are taken from a study of memory CD4+ T cells and cytomegalovirus serostatus. V is TRBV4-1 and J is TRBJ2-7; tentatively, D is TRBD2 (5 bases). Source material: memory CD4+ T cells from blood. This receptor was obtained from an adult in good health and CMV-seronegative. The CDR3 protein is CASSQHTAAIGEQYF. As DNA, the CDR3 is TGCGCCAGCAGCCAACATACAGCGGCAATTGGGGAGCAGTACTTC.